The T cell receptor (beta chain) under discussion was sequenced for a study of shared clonotypes between healthy human individuals. Study outcomes and limitations: Naive subsets, compared against memory subsets, generally had larger estimated richness values. Despite large depth, sorted-subset datasets appeared incompletely sequenced.

Assay: immunoSEQ multiplex PCR; the TCRdb copy retains only in-frame clones and omits some. The sample records millions of clones, roughly 94% being singletons. Trimming removed 5 bases at V and 7 bases at J, with 15 bases between. Germline V gene sequence: CDR1 ENHRY, CDR2 SYGVKD. The CDR3 contains 14 residues. Points on this clone: Its antigen is unidentified.

Sequencing used naive CD4+ T cells sorted from blood. The sample's subset: CD45RA+ positively selected. The V gene is TRBV10-3, the J gene TRBJ2-1, with a weak D call TRBD2 (6 bases). The receptor comes from a man aged 18 to 29 in good health. CDR3 region: CAISWGTGGNEQFF. The CDR3 region has the DNA TGTGCCATCAGTTGGGGGACTGGGGGGAATGAGCAGTTCTTC.